This passage covers 6 T cell receptor beta chains from one sample sequenced in a study of OX40 agonist ivuxolimab in advanced cancers. TCRdb's table, derived via immunoSEQ multiplex PCR, lists solely in-frame clones and lacks some. The sample holds about 58,000 clones, 80% to 90% seen once. The sequences come from CD4+ or CD8+ T cells sorted from blood, collected in a trial of the OX40 agonist ivuxolimab. All receptors come from an adult with an advanced solid tumor such as melanoma, head and neck, liver or kidney cancer.

The chain carries TRBV7-2 and TRBJ2-3, with D possibly TRBD2 on 6 matching bases. The CDR3 runs to 13 residues. Germline assignment: CDR1 SGHTA and CDR2 FQGNSA. The ends were cut back, 0 bases at V and 8 bases at J, with 9 bases in the middle. The DNA of the CDR3 is TGTGCCAGCAGCTTAGCGGGGGGACGTACGCAGTATTTT. Its protein is CASSLAGGRTQYF.

This clone turned up a few times. The chain recombines TRBV7-9 with TRBJ2-7; D gene uncertain. The CDR3 runs to 11 residues. Germline assignment: CDR1 SEHNR and CDR2 FQNEAQ (reference sequence). The V end was cut by 5 bases, the J end by 3 bases, with 5 bases between. The CDR3 spells CASSRDYEQYF. Written as DNA, the CDR3 is TGTGCCAGCAGCCGAGACTACGAGCAGTACTTC.

V usage is TRBV11-2 and J usage is TRBJ2-7, with D uncertain. Trimming stripped 3 bases from V and 7 bases from J, with 10 bases between. The germline CDR1 and CDR2 sequences are SGHAT and FQNNGV. This CDR3 is 12 amino acids long. The CDR3, as DNA: TGTGCCAGCAGCTTGATGTTACTAGAGCAGTACTTC. Translated: CASSLMLLEQYF.

The chain is built from TRBV13 and TRBJ2-7; TRBD1 matches at 12 bases. Germline loops: CDR1 PRHDT, CDR2 FYEKMQ (reference sequence). The CDR3 loop spans 19 amino acids. Germline trimming cut 1 base from V and 0 bases from J; bases unmatched to any gene: 10. The CDR3 DNA is TGTGCCAGCAGCTTAGTAGGGACAGGGGGCCCTCTTACCTCCTACGAGCAGTACTTC. It translates to CASSLVGTGGPLTSYEQYF.

Regarding this clone: This sample also contains other DNA sequences that code for the same CDR3. This sequence joins TRBV2 and TRBJ1-1; 9 bases agree with TRBD1. The CDR3 is 17 amino acids. Losses at the gene ends were 7 bases for V and 0 bases for J; bases not matched to a gene: 12. Looked up from germline, CDR1 is SNHLY and CDR2 is FYNNEI. The CDR3, as DNA: TGTGCCAGCACAAGGGACAGGGAATTTAAGTTGAACACTGAAGCTTTCTTT. It specifies CASTRDREFKLNTEAFF.

The chain carries TRBV10-1 and TRBJ2-5; D tentatively reads TRBD1 or TRBD2 (6 bases each). CDR1 is WNHNN and CDR2 is SYGVQD in the germline V gene (reference sequence). The CDR3 totals 14 residues. The V end was cut by 3 bases, the J end by 9 bases, with 17 bases between. CDR3 sequence: CASSEGGDPGAQYF. Here the CDR3 DNA reads TGCGCCAGCAGTGAAGGGGGAGACCCGGGGGCCCAGTACTTC.